The 5 T cell receptor beta chains presented below share a single source sample, sequenced in a study of T-cell memory formation after mild COVID-19. MiXCR, applied by TCRdb to the 5' RACE reads, yields one record per CDR3 protein. In the table there are 250,000 to 350,000 distinct CDR3 sequences, 15% to 20% of which are singletons. The source material was PBMCs or a T cell subset sorted from them (not recorded which). These receptors originate from a man between 18 and 29 years old who had mild COVID-19 (a few samples of this study predate the infection). Cell type and time point are not known.

V gene TRBV6-2 or TRBV6-3 combines with J gene TRBJ2-1, with a tentative D call TRBD2 (5 bases). This CDR3 has 13 amino acids. V shed 6 bases and J shed 7 bases, with 13 bases lying between them. CDR1 and CDR2 from the germline V gene are MNHEY and SVGEGT. CDR3 in DNA: TGTGCCAGCAGAACCACTAGAAGGAATGAGCAGTTCTTC. Its translation is CASRTTRRNEQFF.

This clonotype has more than one count but fewer than ten. The rearrangement joins TRBV20-1 to TRBJ2-3, with 9 positions matching TRBD1. Trimming cost V 3 bases and J 4 bases; bases outside gene matches: 5. From germline, CDR1 is DFQATT and CDR2 SNEGSKA (reference sequence). There are 14 residues in the CDR3. CDR3 nucleotides: TGCAGTGCTAGCAAACAGGGGGCCGCAGATACGCAGTATTTT. Its translation: CSASKQGAADTQYF.

This clonotype came up a few times. This chain joins TRBV9 and TRBJ2-2, with no clear D. Deletions cut 1 base from V and 8 bases from J, with 6 bases between. Per the germline V gene, CDR1 is SGDLS and CDR2 is YYNGEE. The CDR3 consists of 12 residues. The CDR3 DNA is TGTGCCAGCAGCGTAACGTGGGGGGAGCTGTTTTTT. This codes for CASSVTWGELFF.

In this sample, this clonotype turned up many times. CDR3 sequence: CATSDPNSNEQFF. CDR3 nucleotide sequence: TGTGCCACCAGTGATCCTAATTCCAATGAGCAGTTCTTC. The V and J genes are TRBV24-1 and TRBJ2-1; no reliable D call. CDR1 KGHDR and CDR2 SFDVKD come from the germline V gene. V was shortened by 3 bases and J by 6 bases, with 8 bases between the two germline ends. The CDR3 runs 13 residues.

CDR3 coding DNA: TGCAGTGCTTTGAGGACCCTAAACACCGGGGAGCTGTTTTTT. Residues: CSALRTLNTGELFF. This rearrangement joins TRBV20-1 to TRBJ2-2; D gene unclear. There are 14 residues in the CDR3. The germline V gene has CDR1 DFQATT and CDR2 SNEGSKA (reference sequence). V lost 5 bases and J lost 2, with 12 bases in between.